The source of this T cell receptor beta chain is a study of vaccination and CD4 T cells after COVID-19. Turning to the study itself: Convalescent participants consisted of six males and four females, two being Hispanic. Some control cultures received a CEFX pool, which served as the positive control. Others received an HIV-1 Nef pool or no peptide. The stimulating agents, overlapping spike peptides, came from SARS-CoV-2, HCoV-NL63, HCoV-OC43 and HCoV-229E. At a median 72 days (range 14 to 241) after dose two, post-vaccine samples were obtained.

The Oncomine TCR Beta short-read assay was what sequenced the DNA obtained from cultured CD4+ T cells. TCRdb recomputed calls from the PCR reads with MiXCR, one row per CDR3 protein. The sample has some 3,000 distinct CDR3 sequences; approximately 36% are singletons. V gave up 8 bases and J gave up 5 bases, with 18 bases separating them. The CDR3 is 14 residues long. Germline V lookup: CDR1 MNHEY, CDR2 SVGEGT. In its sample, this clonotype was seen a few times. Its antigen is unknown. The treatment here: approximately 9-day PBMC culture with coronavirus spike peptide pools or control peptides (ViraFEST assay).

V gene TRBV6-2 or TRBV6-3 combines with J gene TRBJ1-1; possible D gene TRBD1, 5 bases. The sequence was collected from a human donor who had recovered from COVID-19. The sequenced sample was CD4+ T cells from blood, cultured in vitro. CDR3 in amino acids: CASRAGDLNTEAFF. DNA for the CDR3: TGTGCCAGCCGTGCGGGGGATTTAAATACTGAAGCTTTCTTT.